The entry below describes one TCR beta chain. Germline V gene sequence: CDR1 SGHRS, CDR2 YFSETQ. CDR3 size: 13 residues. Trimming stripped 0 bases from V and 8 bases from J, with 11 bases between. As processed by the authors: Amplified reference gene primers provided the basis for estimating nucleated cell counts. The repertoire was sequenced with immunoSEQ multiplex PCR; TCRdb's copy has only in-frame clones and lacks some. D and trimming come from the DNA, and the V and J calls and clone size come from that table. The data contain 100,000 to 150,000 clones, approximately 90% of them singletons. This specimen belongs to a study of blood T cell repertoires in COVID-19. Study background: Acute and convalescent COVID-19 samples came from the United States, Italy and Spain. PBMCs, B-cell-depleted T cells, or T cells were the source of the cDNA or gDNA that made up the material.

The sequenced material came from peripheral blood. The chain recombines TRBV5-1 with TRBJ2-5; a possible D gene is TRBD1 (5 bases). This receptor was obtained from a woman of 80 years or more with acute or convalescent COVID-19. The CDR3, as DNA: TGCGCCAGCAGCTTGGCTGGCAGGGATACCCAGTACTTC. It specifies CASSLAGRDTQYF.